This T cell receptor (beta chain) was obtained from a study of Ad26.COV2.S vaccination and SARS-CoV-2 variants. Study-wide background: Ad26.COV2.S arm of COV1001 included the donor.

Clones were read by immunoSEQ multiplex PCR, and TCRdb kept only the in-frame ones, dropping some. The profile covers 440,000 or so clones, with about nine tenths appearing a single time and about 4.4% taken by the ten largest. There are 17 residues in the CDR3. With 7 bases clipped from V and 7 bases from J, the junction kept 19 bases outside the gene matches. From germline, CDR1 is MNHEY and CDR2 SMNVEV (reference sequence). Specified treatment: around 19 received Ad26.COV2.S at low or high dose, single or two shots; about 5 received placebo; per-sample allocation not given. Collection of the samples took place on day 63 after the first injection of vaccine or placebo.

This sequence was found in a person between 18 and 65 years old who received the Ad26.COV2.S COVID-19 vaccine or a placebo. This chain uses TRBV27 with TRBJ2-1, with 7 bases aligning to TRBD2. The sequencing used peripheral blood, collected in a trial of Ad26.COV2.S vaccine versus placebo. The CDR3 reads CASTYSALADLWNEQFF. CDR3 nucleotides: TGTGCCAGCACTTACAGCGCCCTAGCGGACCTCTGGAATGAGCAGTTCTTC.